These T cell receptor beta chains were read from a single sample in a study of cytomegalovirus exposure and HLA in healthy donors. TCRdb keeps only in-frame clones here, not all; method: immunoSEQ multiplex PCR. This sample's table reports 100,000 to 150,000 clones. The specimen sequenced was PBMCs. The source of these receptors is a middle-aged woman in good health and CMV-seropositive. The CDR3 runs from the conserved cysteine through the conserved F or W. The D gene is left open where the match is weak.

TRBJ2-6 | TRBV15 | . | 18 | TGTGCCACCAGCAGAGATCGTTTGAAGCACTCTGGGGCCAACGTCCTGACTTTC | CATSRDRLKHSGANVLTF
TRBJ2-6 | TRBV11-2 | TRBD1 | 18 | TGTGCCAGCAGCTTTTTAGGGGGCCTATTATCTGGGGCCAACGTCCTGACTTTC | CASSFLGGLLSGANVLTF
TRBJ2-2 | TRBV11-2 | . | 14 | TGTGCCAGCAGCCGGGACTGGAACACCGGGGAGCTGTTTTTT | CASSRDWNTGELFF
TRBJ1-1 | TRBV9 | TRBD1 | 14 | TGTGCCAGCAGCATCGGACAGGGGCACACTGAAGCTTTCTTT | CASSIGQGHTEAFF
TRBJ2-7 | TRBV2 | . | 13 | TGTGCCAGCAGGACCGGGGTGGCCTACGAGCAGTACTTC | CASRTGVAYEQYF
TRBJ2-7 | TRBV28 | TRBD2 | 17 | TGTGCCAGCAGTTTATCCCCGCTAGCGGGAGGGCTTGGCGAGCAGTACTTC | CASSLSPLAGGLGEQYF
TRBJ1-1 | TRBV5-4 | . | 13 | TGTGCCAGCAGCCGGGAGGCGAACACTGAAGCTTTCTTT | CASSREANTEAFF
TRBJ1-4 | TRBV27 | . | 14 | TGTGCCAGCAGTTTATGGGCAGGAAATGAAAAACTGTTTTTT | CASSLWAGNEKLFF
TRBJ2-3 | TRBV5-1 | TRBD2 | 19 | TGCGCCAGCAGCTTGGGGCTAGCGGGAGGGCCTCAGAGCACAGATACGCAGTATTTT | CASSLGLAGGPQSTDTQYF
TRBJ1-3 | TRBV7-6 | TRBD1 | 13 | TGTGCCAGCAGCCAGGGACAGGGGAACACCATATATTTT | CASSQGQGNTIYF
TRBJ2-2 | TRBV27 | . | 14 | TGTGCCAGCACCCCAGGGGTGAACACCGGGGAGCTGTTTTTT | CASTPGVNTGELFF
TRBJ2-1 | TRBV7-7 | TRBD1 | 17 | TGTGCTAGCAGCTTAGGCGGGACAGGGGCCAGTGGGAATGAGCAGTTCTTC | CASSLGGTGASGNEQFF
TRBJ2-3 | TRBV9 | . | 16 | TGTGCCAGCAGCGCCGATGAGGGATCTAGCACAGATACGCAGTATTTT | CASSADEGSSTDTQYF
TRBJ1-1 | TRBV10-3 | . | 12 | TGTGCCATCAGAACCAACGAGGCTGAAGCTTTCTTT | CAIRTNEAEAFF
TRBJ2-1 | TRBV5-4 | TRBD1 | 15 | TGTGCCAGCAGGCCACCCGGACAGGGATACAATGAGCAGTTCTTC | CASRPPGQGYNEQFF
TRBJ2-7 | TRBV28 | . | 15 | TGTGCCAGCAGTTTCAGCGAAAGCGGTGCTAACGAGCAGTACTTC | CASSFSESGANEQYF
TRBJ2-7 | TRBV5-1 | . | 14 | TGCGCCAGCAGCTTGGGGGACTTGGGACACGAGCAGTACTTC | CASSLGDLGHEQYF